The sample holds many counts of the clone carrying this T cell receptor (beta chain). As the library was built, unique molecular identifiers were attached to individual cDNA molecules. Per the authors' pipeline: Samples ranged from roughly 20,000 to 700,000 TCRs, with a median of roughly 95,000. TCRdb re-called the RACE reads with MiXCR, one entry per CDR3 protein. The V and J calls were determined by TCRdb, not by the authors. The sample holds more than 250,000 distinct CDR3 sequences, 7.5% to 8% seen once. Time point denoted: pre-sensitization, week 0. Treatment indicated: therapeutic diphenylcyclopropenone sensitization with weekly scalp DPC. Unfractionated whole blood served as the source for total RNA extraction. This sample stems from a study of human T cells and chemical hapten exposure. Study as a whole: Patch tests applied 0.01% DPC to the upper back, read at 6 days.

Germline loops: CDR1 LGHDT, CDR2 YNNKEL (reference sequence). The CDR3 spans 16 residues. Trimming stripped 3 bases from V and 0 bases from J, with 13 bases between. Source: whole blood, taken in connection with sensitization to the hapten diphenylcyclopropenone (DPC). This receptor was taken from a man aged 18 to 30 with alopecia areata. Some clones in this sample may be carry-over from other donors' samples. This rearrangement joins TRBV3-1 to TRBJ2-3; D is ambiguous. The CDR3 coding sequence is TGTGCCAGCAGCCATTCGGACGGAAGGAGCACAGATACGCAGTATTTT. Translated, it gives CASSHSDGRSTDTQYF.